This T cell receptor (beta chain) was identified in a study of blood T cell repertoires in COVID-19. Study as a whole: COVID-19 samples, acute and convalescent, were from the United States, Italy and Spain. Nucleic acid was either cDNA or gDNA, and it came from T cells, B-cell-depleted T cells, or PBMCs.

Unmatched junction bases numbered 5, after V lost 5 bases and J lost 2 bases. CDR1 is SGHKS and CDR2 is YYEKEE in the germline V gene (reference sequence). CDR3 length equals 14 residues. Authors' analysis steps: The assay estimated nucleated cells by amplifying reference gene primers. Sequencing was performed with immunoSEQ multiplex PCR; in TCRdb, only in-frame clones are kept and a portion is missing. The DNA was the basis for D and trimming; V, J and clone size are from that table. The sample lists hundreds of thousands of clones, over 80% seen once, with about 0.26% in the top ten. The chain recombines TRBV5-5 with TRBJ1-2, with 8 positions matching TRBD1. This sequence originates from a woman aged 18-30 years with acute or convalescent COVID-19. The sequenced material came from peripheral blood. CDR3 sequence: CASSSGQVNYGYTF. Here the CDR3 DNA reads TGTGCCAGCAGTTCGGGACAGGTAAACTATGGCTACACCTTC.